The 32 T cell receptor beta chains below come from one sample, sequenced in a study of blood T cell repertoires in COVID-19. TCRdb's table, derived via immunoSEQ multiplex PCR, lists solely in-frame clones and lacks some. Among over 15,000 clones listed, roughly 86% were seen once. The sample taken for sequencing was peripheral blood. These receptors originate from a human donor in a cohort sampled during active COVID-19.

The chain combines TRBV5-1 with TRBJ1-2, with 8 bases fitting TRBD1. Germline CDR1 SGHRS, CDR2 YFSETQ. The CDR3 runs to 13 residues. V trimming: 4 bases; J trimming: 4 bases; junction bases outside the gene matches: 3. CDR3 DNA: TGCGCCAGCAGCCTACAGGGGGGCTATGGCTACACCTTC. It is translated as CASSLQGGYGYTF.

This sequence joins TRBV6-5 and TRBJ1-2; 8 bases match TRBD1. This CDR3 has 13 amino acids. V shed 6 bases, J shed 7 bases, and the junction held 7 bases outside the gene matches. Germline CDR1 MNHEY, CDR2 SVGAGI. The CDR3 here is CASRPTGVSGYTF. The CDR3 region has the DNA TGTGCCAGCAGGCCGACAGGGGTTAGTGGCTACACCTTC.

The V call is TRBV30, the J call TRBJ2-7, with 13 bases lining up with TRBD2. The CDR3 runs to 15 residues. Per the germline V gene, CDR1 is GTSNPN and CDR2 is SVGIG (reference sequence). The junction had 6 bases not matched to a gene; V was cut back by 4 bases and J by 3 bases. The CDR3 DNA reads as TGTGCCTGGAACCCACTAGCGGGAGGGATCTACGAGCAGTACTTC. It specifies CAWNPLAGGIYEQYF. The entire variable domain, with the rest obtained from reference TRBV30 and TRBJ2-7, is as follows: SQTIHQWPATLVQPVGSPLSLECTVEGTSNPNLYWYRQAAGRGLQLLFYSVGIGQISSEVPQNLSASRPQDRQFILSSKKLLLSDSGFYLCAWNPLAGGIYEQYFGPGTRLTVT.

The chain has TRBV7-9 and TRBJ2-5; 9 bases agree with TRBD2. J lost 5 bases, V lost 7 bases, and 8 bases had no gene match. Germline CDR1 SEHNR, CDR2 FQNEAQ (reference sequence). CDR3 length equals 14 residues. CDR3 in DNA: TGTGCCAGCACCCCCGGGACTAGCCCTGAGACCCAGTACTTC. This sequence encodes CASTPGTSPETQYF.

This chain connects TRBV6-6 to TRBJ2-1; 10 bases align to TRBD2. Germline CDR1 and CDR2: MNHNY and SVGAGI (reference sequence). The CDR3 runs to 16 residues. V was pared by 5 bases and J by 4 bases, with 8 bases of the junction left unmatched. CDR3 amino acids: CASSLLSGRRYNEQFF. The CDR3 nucleotides are TGTGCCAGCAGTCTCCTTAGCGGGAGGAGGTACAATGAGCAGTTCTTC.

This clone is a singleton in its sample. The rearrangement joins TRBV6-5 to TRBJ2-1; a possible D gene is TRBD2 (6 bases). Germline lookup yields CDR1 MNHEY and CDR2 SVGAGI. CDR3 length: 14 amino acids. Trimming shortened V by 0 bases and J by 10 bases, and 13 bases separated the two germline ends. The CDR3 sequence is CASSYSSAGREQFF. The CDR3 coding sequence is TGTGCCAGCAGTTACTCGTCGGCGGGGCGGGAGCAGTTCTTC.

The V call is TRBV18, the J call TRBJ1-2; D gene ambiguous. V shed 3 bases and J shed 6 bases, with 8 bases lying between them. The CDR3 covers 12 residues. Germline V lookup: CDR1 KGHSH, CDR2 LQKENI. The chain's CDR3 is CASSPGSDGYTF. The CDR3, as DNA: TGTGCCAGCTCACCGGGGAGTGATGGCTACACCTTC.

This chain connects TRBV7-8 to TRBJ2-2; the D is unclear. CDR3 size: 12 residues. Germline loops: CDR1 SGHVS, CDR2 FQNEAQ. The V and J ends lost 5 bases and 3 bases respectively, with 4 bases between them. The CDR3 sequence is CASSPYTGELFF. The CDR3 DNA reads as TGTGCCAGCAGCCCTTACACCGGGGAGCTGTTTTTT.

V gene TRBV5-1 combines with J gene TRBJ2-1; 8 nucleotides agree with TRBD2. After removal of 4 bases from V and 5 bases from J, the junction contained 14 bases not matched to a gene. This CDR3 region has 17 residues. CDR1 SGHRS and CDR2 YFSETQ come from the germline V gene. The CDR3 region is CASSPQTGGPIHNEQFF. As DNA, the CDR3 is TGCGCCAGCAGCCCCCAGACGGGAGGGCCGATACACAATGAGCAGTTCTTC.

In its sample, this clone was seen once. This chain connects TRBV24-1 to TRBJ2-5, with no clear D. CDR1 KGHDR and CDR2 SFDVKD come from the germline V gene. This CDR3 spans 14 amino acids. Trimming pared 3 bases from V and 1 base from J, leaving 8 bases between. Written as DNA, the CDR3 is TGTGCCACCAGTGATGGGCAAATCCAAGAGACCCAGTACTTC. Encoded protein: CATSDGQIQETQYF.

The V call is TRBV29-1, the J call TRBJ1-1; D unclear. Germline V gene data show CDR1 as SQVTM and CDR2 as ANQGSEA. The V and J ends lost 6 bases and 0 bases respectively, with 14 bases between them. The CDR3 consists of 14 residues. The CDR3 region has the DNA TGCAGCGTCCCCGTCGGGTCTATGAACACTGAAGCTTTCTTT. This codes for CSVPVGSMNTEAFF.

The V gene is TRBV4-1, the J gene TRBJ2-1; 13 bases align to TRBD2. Trimming removed 0 bases from V and 5 bases from J; junction bases left unmatched: 4. CDR3 length: 17 amino acids. Per the germline V gene, CDR1 is MGHRA and CDR2 is YSYEKL. CDR3 loop: CASSQETSGRNHNEQFF. Written as DNA, the CDR3 is TGCGCCAGCAGCCAAGAGACTAGCGGGAGGAACCACAATGAGCAGTTCTTC.

The chain couples TRBV2 to TRBJ1-3, with 7 nucleotides matching TRBD1. V lost 7 bases and J lost 4; bases outside the gene matches: 4. Germline lookup yields CDR1 SNHLY and CDR2 FYNNEI. The CDR3 length is 13 residues. The CDR3 spells CASTMDRGNTIYF. CDR3 DNA sequence: TGTGCCAGCACCATGGACAGGGGAAACACCATATATTTT.

This clone was recorded once. The gene calls are TRBV15 and TRBJ1-2; TRBD1 agrees at 8 bases. Germline values: CDR1 LNHNV, CDR2 YYDKDF (reference sequence). V was pared by 1 base and J by 2 bases, with 0 bases of the junction left unmatched. This CDR3 is built from 14 residues. CDR3 in amino acids: CATSRGTGNYGYTF. The CDR3, as DNA: TGTGCCACCAGCAGAGGGACAGGGAACTATGGCTACACCTTC.

V is TRBV20-1 and J is TRBJ1-1; maybe TRBD1 (6 bases). This CDR3 contains 11 residues. CDR1 and CDR2 (germline): DFQATT, SNEGSKA (reference sequence). V was trimmed by 3 bases and J by 5 bases, leaving 7 bases between them. Here the CDR3 reads CSASQGTEAFF. CDR3 DNA: TGCAGTGCTAGCCAGGGGACTGAAGCTTTCTTT.

This clone was seen a few times. The chain has TRBV4-1 and TRBJ1-1, with D possibly TRBD1 on 6 matching bases. The V and J ends lost 0 bases and 7 bases respectively, with 12 bases between them. Germline CDR1 MGHRA, CDR2 YSYEKL. The CDR3 consists of 14 residues. CDR3 loop: CASSQDIEDSEAFF. As DNA, the CDR3 is TGCGCCAGCAGCCAAGATATTGAGGACAGTGAAGCTTTCTTT.

The gene calls are TRBV9 and TRBJ2-3, with 10 bases aligning to TRBD2. After removal of 4 bases from V and 2 bases from J, the junction contained 4 bases not matched to a gene. This CDR3 contains 15 residues. Germline-derived CDR1 and CDR2 are SGDLS and YYNGEE. The CDR3 coding sequence is TGTGCCAGCAGCTTAGGACTAGCGGACACAGATACGCAGTATTTT. The encoded protein is CASSLGLADTDTQYF.

This clone was counted only a few times. The chain is built from TRBV6-5 and TRBJ2-3; TRBD2 might be the D (5 bases). CDR3 size: 13 residues. The V end lost 9 bases, the J end lost 0 bases, and 10 bases lay between the germline ends. Germline CDR1 MNHEY, CDR2 SVGAGI. CDR3 nucleotide sequence: TGTGCCAGTCTGCTAGCCAGCACAGATACGCAGTATTTT. This encodes CASLLASTDTQYF.

This clone appeared once. The gene calls are TRBV18 and TRBJ1-5; TRBD1 might be the D (6 bases). This CDR3 contains 15 residues. Germline CDR1 KGHSH, CDR2 LQKENI. The ends were cut back, 2 bases at V and 4 bases at J, with 12 bases in the middle. CDR3 sequence (DNA): TGTGCCAGCTCACCAGCCAGGGGAACTAATCAGCCCCAGCATTTT. Translated: CASSPARGTNQPQHF.

The CDR3 DNA reads as TGTGCCAGCTCACCATTCCTGGACAGGGTACATGAAGCTTTCTTT. Its translation is CASSPFLDRVHEAFF. This chain links TRBV18 with TRBJ1-1; 8 bases match TRBD1. V gave up 2 bases and J gave up 7 bases; unmatched junction bases: 9. Germline V gives CDR1 KGHSH, CDR2 LQKENI. The CDR3 loop spans 15 amino acids. The full variable domain, completed using reference TRBV18 and TRBJ1-1, is NAGVMQNPRHLVRRRGQEARLRCSPMKGHSHVYWYRQLPEEGLKFMVYLQKENIIDESGMPKERFSAEFPKEGPSILRIQQVVRGDSAAYFCASSPFLDRVHEAFFGQGTRLTVV.

This clone was seen a handful of times. The V call is TRBV2, the J call TRBJ1-2; TRBD1 matches 9 bases. The length of the CDR3 is 15 residues. From germline, CDR1 is SNHLY and CDR2 FYNNEI. V was pared by 4 bases and J by 4 bases, with 7 bases of the junction left unmatched. In DNA form, the CDR3 reads TGTGCCAGCAGTGCAGACAGGGGGGGTAGCTATGGCTACACCTTC. Protein sequence: CASSADRGGSYGYTF.

This clone appeared a single time. V gene TRBV30 combines with J gene TRBJ2-5, with D possibly TRBD2 on 6 matching bases. Germline V gives CDR1 GTSNPN, CDR2 SVGIG (reference sequence). Trimming shortened V by 1 base and J by 9 bases, and 15 bases separated the two germline ends. This CDR3 is 13 amino acids long. CDR3 sequence reads: CAWSARTGVAQYF. In nucleotides, the CDR3 is TGTGCCTGGAGTGCCAGGACGGGGGTGGCCCAGTACTTC.

The CDR3 DNA follows: TGTGCCAGTAGTATGCGGGGAAAGAACACCGGGGAGCTGTTTTTT. Its translation: CASSMRGKNTGELFF. The rearrangement links TRBV19 to TRBJ2-2; tentatively, D is TRBD2 (6 bases). With 3 bases removed from V and 1 base from J, the gap between germline ends came to 9 bases. The CDR3 length is 15 residues. The germline V gene has CDR1 LNHDA and CDR2 SQIVND (reference sequence).

This chain links TRBV28 with TRBJ2-7, with a possible D match to TRBD1 (6 bases). The V end lost 6 bases, the J end lost 3 bases, and 12 bases lay between the germline ends. The CDR3 is 13 amino acids. From germline, CDR1 is MDHEN and CDR2 SYDVKM. CDR3 nucleotides: TGTGCCAGCAGCCTCGACAGGTACTACGAGCAGTACTTC. Translating gives CASSLDRYYEQYF.

This clone was counted a single time. The chain links TRBV5-6 to TRBJ1-4; 7 bases are shared with TRBD1. The CDR3 covers 18 residues. The V gene's germline CDR1 is SGHDT and CDR2 YYEEEE. Trimming cost V 4 bases and J 5 bases; bases outside gene matches: 17. Here the CDR3 reads CASSPLVGGAVRNEKLFF. The CDR3 nucleotides read TGTGCCAGCAGCCCTCTCGTAGGGGGCGCCGTTCGGAATGAAAAACTGTTTTTT.

The rearrangement joins TRBV14 to TRBJ2-1, with 8 positions matching TRBD2. The CDR3 loop spans 15 amino acids. J gave up 2 bases and V 4 bases, and 4 bases lay outside the gene matches. Germline V gives CDR1 SGHDN, CDR2 FVKESK. CDR3: CASSRYSGAYNEQFF. The CDR3, as DNA: TGTGCCAGCAGCCGCTATAGCGGGGCCTACAATGAGCAGTTCTTC.

In DNA form, the CDR3 reads TGTGCCAGCAGTTCGACAGGGGGTAAGGCTGAAGCTTTCTTT. This encodes CASSSTGGKAEAFF. V is TRBV28 and J is TRBJ1-1; 9 bases agree with TRBD1. The CDR3 consists of 14 residues. The V segment lost 4 bases and the J segment 6 bases; nucleotides outside the gene matches: 6. The germline CDR1 and CDR2 sequences are MDHEN and SYDVKM.

The chain uses TRBV4-2 and TRBJ1-4, with D hard to call. The CDR3 length is 14 residues. Germline CDR1 LGHNA, CDR2 YNFKEQ. V gave up 5 bases and J gave up 1 base, with 8 bases separating them. Here the CDR3 DNA reads TGTGCCAGCAGCTACACGGGAACTAATGAAAAACTGTTTTTT. This translates into CASSYTGTNEKLFF.

This chain connects TRBV6-5 to TRBJ1-5; perhaps TRBD1 as D (5 bases). The CDR3 consists of 15 residues. The V and J ends lost 7 bases and 1 base respectively, with 14 bases between them. The germline V gene encodes CDR1 MNHEY and CDR2 SVGAGI. The CDR3 bases are TGTGCCAGCACGGCGAGAAGGGGAAGCAATCAGCCCCAGCATTTT. Its translation: CASTARRGSNQPQHF.

CDR3 amino acids: CASSLGLAGGSGQFF. The CDR3, as DNA: TGCGCCAGCAGCTTGGGACTAGCGGGAGGTTCTGGGCAGTTCTTC. V gene TRBV5-1 combines with J gene TRBJ2-1, with TRBD2 matching over 13 bases. V dropped 0 bases and J dropped 12; count of bases not matched to a gene: 6. From germline, CDR1 is SGHRS and CDR2 YFSETQ. The CDR3 extends over 15 amino acids.

The V gene is TRBV7-9, the J gene TRBJ2-3, with D perhaps TRBD1 (6 bases). This CDR3 has 14 amino acids. Per the germline V gene, CDR1 is SEHNR and CDR2 is FQNEAQ (reference sequence). Trimming took 3 bases from V and 0 from J, leaving 7 bases between them. In DNA form, the CDR3 reads TGTGCCAGCAGCTTTAGGGGGAGCACAGATACGCAGTATTTT. It translates to CASSFRGSTDTQYF.

CDR3 protein: CASTQERRAGYTF. As DNA, the CDR3 is TGTGCCAGTACCCAAGAAAGACGAGCGGGCTACACCTTC. V gene TRBV19 combines with J gene TRBJ1-2; the D is unclear. The germline V gene encodes CDR1 LNHDA and CDR2 SQIVND (reference sequence). This CDR3 is built from 13 residues. Trimming cost V 7 bases and J 8 bases, with 17 bases left between them.